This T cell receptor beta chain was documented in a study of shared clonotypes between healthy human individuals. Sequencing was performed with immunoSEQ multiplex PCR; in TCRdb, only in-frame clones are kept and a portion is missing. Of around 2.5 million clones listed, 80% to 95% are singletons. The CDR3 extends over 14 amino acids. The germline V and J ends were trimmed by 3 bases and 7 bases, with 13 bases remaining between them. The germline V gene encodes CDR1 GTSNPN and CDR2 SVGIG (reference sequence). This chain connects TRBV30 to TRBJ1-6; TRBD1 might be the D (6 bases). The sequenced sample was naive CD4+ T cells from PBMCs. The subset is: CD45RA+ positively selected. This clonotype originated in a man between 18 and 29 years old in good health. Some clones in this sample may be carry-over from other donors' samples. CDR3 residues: CAWRRQAGNSPLHF. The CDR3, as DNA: TGTGCCTGGAGGAGACAGGCGGGGAATTCACCCCTCCACTTT.